This TCR beta chain was profiled in a study of blood T cell repertoires in COVID-19. Study in general: T cells, B-cell-depleted T cells, or PBMCs supplied cDNA or gDNA.

The data were produced by immunoSEQ multiplex PCR, yet TCRdb's version contains in-frame clones alone and is incomplete. The sample lists about 170,000 clones, about four fifths seen once, with roughly 1.9% in the top ten. This clone has only one observation. This sequence originates from a woman of 80 years or more with acute or convalescent COVID-19. Sequenced input: peripheral blood.

The CDR3: CASSYPTGSRGTEAFF. CDR3 sequence (DNA): TGTGCCAGCAGTTACCCCACAGGGTCCCGGGGCACTGAAGCTTTCTTT. This sequence joins TRBV6-5 and TRBJ1-1; TRBD1 is a possible D gene (6 bases). There are 16 residues in the CDR3. Germline CDR1 MNHEY, CDR2 SVGAGI. Trimming cost V 2 bases and J 4 bases, with 17 bases left between them.